This T cell receptor (beta chain) comes out of a study of blood T cell repertoires in COVID-19. Sequencing was performed with immunoSEQ multiplex PCR; in TCRdb, only in-frame clones are kept and a portion is missing. The sample has 200,000 to 300,000 clones, about 87% seen once. The CDR3 is 13 amino acids. V lost 3 bases and J lost 5; bases outside the gene matches: 1. From germline, CDR1 is SGHTA and CDR2 FQGTGA. Followed over time, Seattle patients had been enrolled while infection was active. This sequence joins TRBV7-3 and TRBJ2-7, with TRBD1 identical over 10 bases. Input material: peripheral blood. The clonotype originates from a woman aged 60-70 years with COVID-19, enrolled during active disease. The CDR3 region is CASSFGQGDEQYF. In DNA, the CDR3 is TGTGCCAGCAGCTTCGGACAGGGGGACGAGCAGTACTTC.